One sample yielded the 20 T cell receptor beta chains listed below, sequenced in a study of radiation and T cells in renal cell carcinoma. Libraries were prepared by immunoSEQ multiplex PCR; TCRdb keeps only in-frame clonotypes and omits some of them. This table has 40,000 to 60,000 clones, about 80% appearing once. The time point is: blood 2 weeks post-SBRT. Treatment reported: 15 Gy SBRT to primary tumor, nephrectomy 4 weeks later. Sequencing was performed on blood, taken from a patient whose treatment included radiotherapy and nephrectomy. The receptors shown here come from a woman between 65 and 79 years old with renal cell carcinoma.

The chain joins TRBV5-5 to TRBJ2-3; no clear D. V dropped 2 bases and J dropped 0 bases, with 13 bases sitting between them. CDR1 SGHKS and CDR2 YYEKEE come from the germline V gene (reference sequence). This CDR3 spans 16 amino acids. The CDR3 nucleotides read TGTGCCAGCAGCTTTTCGTCCAGGTTGAGCACAGATACGCAGTATTTT. It yields the protein CASSFSSRLSTDTQYF. Together with reference TRBV5-5 and TRBJ2-3, the CDR3 gives the full variable domain: DAGVTQSPTHLIKTRGQQVTLRCSPISGHKSVSWYQQVLGQGPQFIFQYYEKEERGRGNFPDRFSARQFPNYSSELNVNALLLGDSALYLCASSFSSRLSTDTQYFGPGTRLTVL.

The genes are TRBV6-1 and TRBJ1-1; D perhaps matches TRBD1 (5 bases). In germline, CDR1 is MNHNS, CDR2 SASEGT. Trimming stripped 6 bases from V and 2 bases from J, with 13 bases between. The CDR3 runs 14 residues. This chain's CDR3 is CASRSRDANTEAFF. In nucleotides, the CDR3 is TGTGCCAGCAGAAGCCGGGACGCAAACACTGAAGCTTTCTTT.

This clone was seen a handful of times. The CDR3 reads CASSLDGIVGYTF. DNA for the CDR3: TGCGCCAGCAGCTTGGACGGCATCGTGGGCTACACCTTC. The chain combines TRBV5-1 with TRBJ1-2; D gene ambiguous. The CDR3 totals 13 residues. CDR1 and CDR2 (germline): SGHRS, YFSETQ. The germline V and J ends were trimmed by 0 bases and 8 bases, with 11 bases remaining between them.

In DNA form, the CDR3 reads TGCGCCAGCAGCATCGGGGCAACTAATGAAAAACTGTTTTTT. This codes for CASSIGATNEKLFF. The chain carries TRBV5-1 and TRBJ1-4; D unclear. CDR3 length equals 14 residues. The V gene's germline CDR1 is SGHRS and CDR2 YFSETQ. V shed 4 bases and J shed 0 bases, with 7 bases lying between them.

This chain connects TRBV5-1 to TRBJ2-3, with 9 bases identical to TRBD2. V trimming: 5 bases; J trimming: 4 bases; junction bases outside the gene matches: 11. The length of the CDR3 is 16 residues. CDR1 SGHRS and CDR2 YFSETQ come from the germline V gene. The CDR3 spells CASRRGGAFEADTQYF. CDR3 nucleotides: TGCGCCAGCAGGCGCGGGGGGGCCTTCGAGGCAGATACGCAGTATTTT. Variable domain in full (rest from reference TRBV5-1 and TRBJ2-3): KAGVTQTPRYLIKTRGQQVTLSCSPISGHRSVSWYQQTPGQGLQFLFEYFSETQRNKGNFPGRFSGRQFSNSRSEMNVSTLELGDSALYLCASRRGGAFEADTQYFGPGTRLTVL.

The chain links TRBV6-1 to TRBJ1-5; D is unresolved. The CDR3 runs to 18 residues. V lost 0 bases, J lost 2 bases, and 17 bases lay in between. Germline assignment: CDR1 MNHNS and CDR2 SASEGT. The CDR3 protein is CASSEATRSIPRNQPQHF. DNA for the CDR3: TGTGCCAGCAGTGAAGCGACACGCTCAATCCCTCGCAATCAGCCCCAGCATTTT.

CDR3 residues: CASTPKGGITEAFF. The CDR3, as DNA: TGTGCCAGCACCCCAAAAGGTGGGATTACTGAAGCTTTCTTT. The V and J genes are TRBV6-1 and TRBJ1-1; no firm D call. Trimming pared 7 bases from V and 5 bases from J, leaving 17 bases between. CDR1 is MNHNS and CDR2 is SASEGT in the germline V gene. The CDR3 spans 14 residues.

This clone was detected a few times. The chain joins TRBV4-1 to TRBJ1-2; no clear D. V dropped 0 bases and J dropped 5 bases, with 4 bases sitting between them. The length of the CDR3 is 12 residues. Germline V gives CDR1 MGHRA, CDR2 YSYEKL. CDR3 sequence (DNA): TGCGCCAGCAGCCAAGACGGGTATGGCTACACCTTC. Its protein is CASSQDGYGYTF.

This clone was counted ten times or more. V gene TRBV5-1 combines with J gene TRBJ1-1; D uncertain. V was cut by 2 bases and J by 6 bases, with 11 bases left in between. There are 13 residues in the CDR3. Per the germline V gene, CDR1 is SGHRS and CDR2 is YFSETQ. CDR3 in DNA: TGCGCCAGCAGCTTAAAGGCGGGGTCTGAAGCTTTCTTT. This encodes CASSLKAGSEAFF.

The chain links TRBV4-1 to TRBJ2-7; 8 nucleotides line up with TRBD2. The CDR3 is made up of 15 amino acids. Germline trimming cut 1 base from V and 3 bases from J; bases unmatched to any gene: 5. Germline lookup yields CDR1 MGHRA and CDR2 YSYEKL. This CDR3 reads CASSQGISGIYEQYF. For the CDR3, the DNA is TGCGCCAGCAGCCAAGGGATTAGCGGGATCTACGAGCAGTACTTC.

This clone was seen only once. The chain links TRBV2 to TRBJ2-6, with D possibly TRBD1 on 5 matching bases. Germline CDR1 and CDR2: SNHLY and FYNNEI. The CDR3 loop spans 15 amino acids. V was cut by 3 bases and J by 2 bases, with 8 bases left in between. The CDR3 DNA sequence: TGTGCCAGCAGTGACATAGGGGCTGGGGCCAACGTCCTGACTTTC. The encoded protein is CASSDIGAGANVLTF. The full variable domain, its missing parts supplied by reference TRBV2 and TRBJ2-6, is EPEVTQTPSHQVTQMGQEVILRCVPISNHLYFYWYRQILGQKVEFLVSFYNNEISEKSEIFDDQFSVERPDGSNFTLKIRSTKLEDSAMYFCASSDIGAGANVLTFGAGSRLTVL.

The rearrangement joins TRBV5-6 to TRBJ2-3; D gene uncertain. Germline V gene lookup returns CDR1 SGHDT and CDR2 YYEEEE. This CDR3 is 14 amino acids long. V lost 0 bases to trimming and J lost 1 base, with 6 bases between them. CDR3 sequence reads: CASSLVLGTDTQYF. The CDR3, as DNA: TGTGCCAGCAGCTTGGTGCTGGGCACAGATACGCAGTATTTT. The full variable domain, rest sourced from reference TRBV5-6 and TRBJ2-3, is DAGVTQSPTHLIKTRGQQVTLRCSPKSGHDTVSWYQQALGQGPQFIFQYYEEEERQRGNFPDRFSGHQFPNYSSELNVNALLLGDSALYLCASSLVLGTDTQYFGPGTRLTVL.

This clone was counted a single time. This chain uses TRBV9 with TRBJ2-7, with TRBD2 matching over 8 bases. The V and J ends lost 3 bases and 1 base, in that order; junction bases with no gene match: 6. The CDR3 has 15 residues. The germline CDR1 and CDR2 sequences are SGDLS and YYNGEE. Here the CDR3 reads CASSATGLGSYEQYF. The DNA for the CDR3 is TGTGCCAGCAGCGCGACGGGACTAGGTTCCTACGAGCAGTACTTC.

In its sample, this clone was seen a few times. The gene calls are TRBV11-2 and TRBJ2-1, with 7 nucleotides matching TRBD2. Unmatched junction bases numbered 19, after V lost 8 bases and J lost 9 bases. Germline assignment: CDR1 SGHAT and CDR2 FQNNGV. The CDR3 runs to 16 residues. The DNA for the CDR3 is TGTGCCAGCCGCTCTTACCGCGGGGGACCTTTTGCTGAGCAGTTCTTC. Residues: CASRSYRGGPFAEQFF.

The chain couples TRBV25-1 to TRBJ1-2; 8 nucleotides match TRBD1. Trimming at V came to 4 bases and at J to 0 bases, leaving 13 bases not matched to a gene. Germline V gene data show CDR1 as MGHDK and CDR2 as SYGVNS. CDR3 length: 18 residues. This CDR3 is CASSVGDRQAQTNYGYTF. CDR3 coding DNA: TGTGCCAGCAGTGTTGGGGACAGGCAAGCGCAAACTAACTATGGCTACACCTTC.

The chain employs TRBV7-8 and TRBJ1-2; no definite D call. Germline CDR1 and CDR2: SGHVS and FQNEAQ. V was cut by 1 base and J by 4 bases, with 10 bases left in between. CDR3 length: 14 residues. CDR3 DNA: TGTGCCAGCAGCTTAGGAGGCCGCTCCTATGGCTACACCTTC. It yields the protein CASSLGGRSYGYTF. Full variable domain (rest looked up from reference TRBV7-8 and TRBJ1-2): GAGVSQSPRYKVAKRGQDVALRCDPISGHVSLFWYQQALGQGPEFLTYFQNEAQLDKSGLPSDRFFAERPEGSVSTLKIQRTQQEDSAVYLCASSLGGRSYGYTFGSGTRLTVV.

In its sample, this clone was seen once. The chain is built from TRBV11-2 and TRBJ2-3; TRBD2 matches at 9 bases. This CDR3 comprises 14 residues. After removal of 4 bases from V and 6 bases from J, the junction contained 5 bases not matched to a gene. The germline CDR1 and CDR2 sequences are SGHAT and FQNNGV. CDR3 sequence reads: CASSSPSGADTQYF. CDR3 nucleotides: TGTGCCAGCAGCTCGCCTAGCGGGGCCGATACGCAGTATTTT.

The chain employs TRBV7-2 and TRBJ2-3; the D is unclear. The CDR3 runs to 17 residues. Germline assignment: CDR1 SGHTA and CDR2 FQGNSA. Trimming shortened V by 1 base and J by 6 bases, and 20 bases separated the two germline ends. The CDR3 here is CASSLGLGQHRGDTQYF. CDR3 nucleotide sequence: TGTGCCAGCAGCTTAGGATTGGGCCAACATCGTGGGGATACGCAGTATTTT.

The rearrangement joins TRBV5-1 to TRBJ2-1; D not resolved. CDR1 SGHRS and CDR2 YFSETQ come from the germline V gene. The CDR3 runs to 13 residues. Trimming took off 4 bases at V and 5 bases at J, with 10 bases between the two ends. In DNA form, the CDR3 reads TGCGCCAGCAGCCCCGGCGGAGACAATGAGCAGTTCTTC. It encodes CASSPGGDNEQFF.

In this sample, this clone turned up once. The rearrangement links TRBV28 to TRBJ1-2, with 7 bases aligning to TRBD1. V lost 5 bases and J lost 0; bases outside the gene matches: 15. Looked up from germline, CDR1 is MDHEN and CDR2 is SYDVKM. The CDR3 loop spans 18 amino acids. In DNA, the CDR3 is TGTGCCAGCAGTCCCCACCTTGGACAGGACTCCTCTAACTATGGCTACACCTTC. Amino acid sequence: CASSPHLGQDSSNYGYTF.